Presented here are 21 T cell receptor beta chains from one specimen sequenced in a study of blood T cell repertoires in COVID-19. Sequenced by immunoSEQ multiplex PCR; TCRdb stores in-frame clones only, minus some. In the table there are about 400,000 clones, about 88% of which are singletons. The sequencing sample was made of PBMCs or T cells enriched from blood (not recorded which). All receptors derive from a woman under 40 who had recovered from COVID-19.

The chain joins TRBV14 to TRBJ1-1; D may be TRBD1 (5 bases). The CDR3 covers 14 residues. Germline CDR1 and CDR2: SGHDN and FVKESK. With 2 bases removed from V and 6 bases from J, the gap between germline ends came to 13 bases. The CDR3 region is CASSQSGGGAEAFF. Here the CDR3 DNA reads TGTGCCAGCAGCCAATCGGGGGGTGGCGCTGAAGCTTTCTTT.

V usage is TRBV27 and J usage is TRBJ2-7, with 8 bases that match TRBD1. The CDR3 loop spans 12 amino acids. Germline V gives CDR1 MNHEY, CDR2 SMNVEV (reference sequence). V shed 8 bases and J 6 bases; nucleotides not matched to a gene: 6. The CDR3 nucleotides are TGTGCCAGCGGCCAAACAGGGGGCGAGCAGTACTTC. Amino acid sequence: CASGQTGGEQYF.

The chain carries TRBV6-2 or TRBV6-3 and TRBJ2-1; D is possibly TRBD2 (6 bases). The V gene lost 2 bases and the J gene lost 0 bases, with 20 bases spanning the gap. The germline CDR1 and CDR2 sequences are MNHEY and SVGEGT. The CDR3 extends over 19 amino acids. In nucleotides, the CDR3 is TGTGCCAGCAGTTACGCCTCTATAATGGGACTGACCTCCTACAATGAGCAGTTCTTC. Protein sequence: CASSYASIMGLTSYNEQFF.

V is TRBV11-2 and J is TRBJ1-2; a possible D gene is TRBD1 (5 bases). CDR3 length: 13 amino acids. V lost 0 bases, J lost 3 bases, and 5 bases lay in between. Germline loops: CDR1 SGHAT, CDR2 FQNNGV. The chain's CDR3 is CASSLEGDYGYTF. CDR3 coding DNA: TGTGCCAGCAGCTTAGAAGGGGACTATGGCTACACCTTC.

This chain uses TRBV27 with TRBJ2-7, with 9 bases identical to TRBD1. The ends lost 6 bases at V and 3 bases at J; junction bases unmatched: 12. Looked up from germline, CDR1 is MNHEY and CDR2 is SMNVEV (reference sequence). This CDR3 is 16 amino acids long. The DNA of the CDR3 is TGTGCCAGCAGCATACCCCCGGGACAGGGAGTCTACGAGCAGTACTTC. Residues: CASSIPPGQGVYEQYF.

The V and J genes are TRBV7-2 and TRBJ2-1, with TRBD2 matching over 16 bases. J gave up 10 bases and V 5 bases, and 8 bases lay outside the gene matches. This CDR3 is built from 16 residues. Germline V gene sequence: CDR1 SGHTA, CDR2 FQGNSA. CDR3 sequence reads: CASSIHGTSGRGEQFF. DNA for the CDR3: TGTGCCAGCAGCATCCACGGGACTAGCGGGAGGGGCGAGCAGTTCTTC.

A single count supports this clone. This chain joins TRBV18 and TRBJ2-7; tentative D call: TRBD1 (5 bases). The CDR3 runs to 11 residues. Germline loops: CDR1 KGHSH, CDR2 LQKENI. V dropped 5 bases and J dropped 6 bases, with 8 bases sitting between them. For the CDR3, the DNA is TGTGCCAGCTCAACAACAGGCGAGCAGTACTTC. This gives the protein CASSTTGEQYF.

This chain joins TRBV7-8 and TRBJ2-1; D is undetermined. This CDR3 contains 15 residues. Germline CDR1 and CDR2: SGHVS and FQNEAQ. The V and J ends lost 1 base and 0 bases respectively, with 7 bases between them. CDR3 sequence (DNA): TGTGCCAGCAGCTTAGGCTTGAGCTCCTACAATGAGCAGTTCTTC. This translates into CASSLGLSSYNEQFF. Supplemented by reference TRBV7-8 and TRBJ2-1, the full variable domain reads GAGVSQSPRYKVAKRGQDVALRCDPISGHVSLFWYQQALGQGPEFLTYFQNEAQLDKSGLPSDRFFAERPEGSVSTLKIQRTQQEDSAVYLCASSLGLSSYNEQFFGPGTRLTVL.

The chain recombines TRBV3-1 (or the pseudogene TRBV3-2) with TRBJ2-4, with D perhaps matching TRBD1 (6 bases). Trimming shortened V by 6 bases and J by 0 bases, and 12 bases separated the two germline ends. The CDR3 is 15 amino acids. Germline lookup yields CDR1 LGHDT and CDR2 YNNKEL (reference sequence). CDR3 residues: CASRDGQLAKNIQYF. CDR3 coding DNA: TGTGCCAGCAGGGACGGACAGCTAGCCAAAAACATTCAGTACTTC.

The chain uses TRBV27 and TRBJ1-5; maybe TRBD1 (5 bases). This CDR3 region has 16 residues. V was clipped by 2 bases and J by 7 bases, with 18 bases between them. Per the germline V gene, CDR1 is MNHEY and CDR2 is SMNVEV (reference sequence). This CDR3 is CASSLGQGSSGQPQHF. Written as DNA, the CDR3 is TGTGCCAGCAGTTTAGGTCAGGGCAGTAGTGGGCAGCCCCAGCATTTT.

The gene calls are TRBV7-2 and TRBJ2-1; 8 nucleotides align to TRBD1. The V segment lost 6 bases and the J segment 7 bases; nucleotides outside the gene matches: 8. CDR1 and CDR2 (germline): SGHTA, FQGNSA. The CDR3 length is 14 residues. The CDR3 region has the DNA TGTGCCAGCAGTACAGGGGGTCGTCCAAATGAGCAGTTCTTC. This encodes CASSTGGRPNEQFF.

The chain is built from TRBV7-9 and TRBJ1-2; 9 bases are shared with TRBD1. Trimming took 0 bases from V and 0 from J; bases not matched to a gene: 2. From germline, CDR1 is SEHNR and CDR2 FQNEAQ (reference sequence). This CDR3 has 16 amino acids. The CDR3 DNA sequence: TGTGCCAGCAGCTTAGCCGGGACAGGGACTAACTATGGCTACACCTTC. Its protein product is CASSLAGTGTNYGYTF.

The V gene is TRBV29-1, the J gene TRBJ1-2; TRBD1 might be the D (5 bases). Looked up from germline, CDR1 is SQVTM and CDR2 is ANQGSEA. V was shortened by 3 bases and J by 4 bases, with 9 bases between the two germline ends. The CDR3 consists of 12 residues. CDR3 nucleotide sequence: TGCAGCGTTGAGGTGGGGGGCTATGGCTACACCTTC. It encodes CSVEVGGYGYTF.

In the case of this clone: At the DNA level, this CDR3 is encoded by other sequences in the same sample as well. J is TRBJ1-1 and V is TRBV30; D may be TRBD1 (6 bases). Trimming left V 3 bases short and J 0 bases short, with 8 bases between. The germline gives CDR1 GTSNPN, CDR2 SVGIG (reference sequence). This CDR3 spans 13 amino acids. The CDR3 DNA follows: TGTGCCTGGAGCGGACAGATGAACACTGAAGCTTTCTTT. Translation gives CAWSGQMNTEAFF.

The rearrangement links TRBV7-9 to TRBJ1-2, with a tentative D call TRBD1 (5 bases). The length of the CDR3 is 15 residues. Trimming left V 5 bases short and J 5 bases short, with 18 bases between. Germline CDR1 is SEHNR and CDR2 is FQNEAQ (reference sequence). As DNA, the CDR3 is TGTGCCAGCAGCCCGACAGTCACAGACTCTTATGGCTACACCTTC. This gives the protein CASSPTVTDSYGYTF. The whole variable domain, remainder taken from reference TRBV7-9 and TRBJ1-2, is DTGVSQNPRHKITKRGQNVTFRCDPISEHNRLYWYRQTLGQGPEFLTYFQNEAQLEKSRLLSDRFSAERPKGSFSTLEIQRTEQGDSAMYLCASSPTVTDSYGYTFGSGTRLTVV.

This clone was seen more than once but under ten times. The J gene is TRBJ1-4, the V gene TRBV7-9; D is undetermined. The germline CDR1 and CDR2 sequences are SEHNR and FQNEAQ (reference sequence). Trimming removed 4 bases from V and 7 bases from J, with 13 bases in between. This CDR3 has 14 amino acids. The CDR3 here is CASSSLGTSEKLFF. The DNA for the CDR3 is TGTGCCAGCAGCTCTCTGGGCACTTCTGAAAAACTGTTTTTT.

The V call is TRBV18, the J call TRBJ1-2; 8 bases match TRBD1. The CDR3 has 15 amino acids. The V and J ends lost 2 bases and 3 bases, in that order; junction bases with no gene match: 5. In germline, CDR1 is KGHSH, CDR2 LQKENI. The CDR3 region is CASSPGTGGYYGYTF. The CDR3 bases are TGTGCCAGCTCACCAGGGACAGGAGGCTACTATGGCTACACCTTC.

This chain uses TRBV6-5 with TRBJ1-3, with 7 bases matching TRBD1. There are 15 residues in the CDR3. Trimming removed 4 bases from V and 2 bases from J; junction bases left unmatched: 5. Germline lookup yields CDR1 MNHEY and CDR2 SVGAGI. The CDR3: CASSSTGLTGNTIYF. In DNA form, the CDR3 reads TGTGCCAGCAGTTCGACAGGGTTGACTGGAAACACCATATATTTT.

This clone occurred once. The chain has TRBV5-4 and TRBJ1-6; perhaps TRBD1 as D (5 bases). Germline V gene data show CDR1 as SGHNT and CDR2 as YYREEE (reference sequence). This CDR3 comprises 15 residues. Trimming took 4 bases from V and 7 from J, leaving 15 bases between them. This CDR3 is CASSEETEYNSPLHF. The CDR3 DNA sequence: TGTGCCAGCAGCGAGGAGACAGAATACAATTCACCCCTCCACTTT.

V gene TRBV18 combines with J gene TRBJ1-5, with D possibly TRBD1 on 5 matching bases. The CDR3 contains 16 residues. Per germline, CDR1 KGHSH and CDR2 LQKENI. V lost 5 bases to trimming and J lost 1 base, with 15 bases between them. The CDR3 DNA sequence: TGTGCCAGCTCAACTGGGACTCCGAGGAGCAATCAGCCCCAGCATTTT. Protein: CASSTGTPRSNQPQHF.

The V call is TRBV4-1, the J call TRBJ2-7; 9 nucleotides line up with TRBD2. In germline, CDR1 is MGHRA, CDR2 YSYEKL. The V segment lost 2 bases and the J segment 2 bases; nucleotides outside the gene matches: 4. The CDR3 contains 15 residues. DNA for the CDR3: TGCGCCAGCAGCCAATTTAGCGGGGGACCCTACGAGCAGTACTTC. Amino acid sequence: CASSQFSGGPYEQYF.